The sequence of this T cell receptor beta chain was determined in a study of shared clonotypes between healthy human individuals. Study context: Researchers assigned three CD4 naive, three CD4 memory, two CD8 naive and one CD8 memory plate to each donor.

The deep-level immunoSEQ assay was used. The method was immunoSEQ multiplex PCR; TCRdb's version includes in-frame clones alone and lacks a portion of them. Of about 2.2 million clones detected, roughly 91% appear once; the ten largest clones hold around 1.7%. This CDR3 contains 16 residues. Trimming removed 5 bases from V and 2 bases from J; junction bases left unmatched: 10. Germline V gene sequence: CDR1 MNHEY, CDR2 SMNVEV (reference sequence). In the naive CD8 group, cells lacked CD45RO and were positively selected for CCR7, so terminally differentiated effector memory CD45RA+ cells were left out.

V and J are TRBV27 and TRBJ2-7; 9 nucleotides line up with TRBD2. Sequencing input: naive CD8+ T cells from PBMCs. The TCR sequence derives from a man between 18 and 35 years old in good health. Some clones in this sample may be carry-over from other donors' samples. The CDR3 sequence is CASSLFSGLATYEQYF. CDR3 in DNA: TGTGCCAGCAGTCTATTTAGTGGACTAGCGACCTACGAGCAGTACTTC.